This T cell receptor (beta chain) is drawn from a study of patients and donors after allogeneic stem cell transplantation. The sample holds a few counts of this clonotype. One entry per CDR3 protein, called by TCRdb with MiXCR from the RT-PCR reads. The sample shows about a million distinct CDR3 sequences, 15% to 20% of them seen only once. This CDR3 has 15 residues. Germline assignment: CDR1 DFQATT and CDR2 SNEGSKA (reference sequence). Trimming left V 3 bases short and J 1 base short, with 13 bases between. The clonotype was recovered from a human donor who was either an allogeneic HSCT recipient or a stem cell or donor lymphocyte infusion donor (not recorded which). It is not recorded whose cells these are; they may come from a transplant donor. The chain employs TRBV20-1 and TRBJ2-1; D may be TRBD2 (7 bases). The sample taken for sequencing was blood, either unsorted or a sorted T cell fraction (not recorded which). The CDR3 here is CSASRRGGSYNEQFF. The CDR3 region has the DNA TGCAGTGCTAGTCGAAGGGGGGGGTCCTACAATGAGCAGTTCTTC.